These 12 T cell receptor beta chains were all obtained from the same sample, sequenced in a study of shared clonotypes between healthy human individuals. Profiling relied on immunoSEQ multiplex PCR, and the TCRdb table lists in-frame clones only, not all of them. Among more than 850,000 clones listed, approximately 78% were seen once. Input material: memory CD4+ T cells from PBMCs. Subset denoted: CD45RA-negative fraction. These receptors originate from a man younger than 35 in good health. Some clones in this sample may be carry-over from other donors' samples.

J is TRBJ1-2 and V is TRBV25-1, with 8 bases fitting TRBD1. CDR3 length: 16 residues. The germline CDR1 and CDR2 sequences are MGHDK and SYGVNS. V was clipped by 4 bases and J by 0 bases; unmatched bases: 7. The CDR3 sequence: CASSGPGGLPNYGYTF. CDR3 nucleotides: TGTGCCAGCAGTGGCCCAGGGGGCCTACCTAACTATGGCTACACCTTC.

This chain uses TRBV7-2 with TRBJ2-2; no firm D call. The germline V gene has CDR1 SGHTA and CDR2 FQGNSA. V was trimmed by 4 bases and J by 4 bases, leaving 16 bases between them. This CDR3 contains 16 residues. CDR3 in amino acids: CASSSGLVWGTGELFF. DNA of the CDR3: TGTGCCAGCAGCTCGGGTCTCGTTTGGGGCACCGGGGAGCTGTTTTTT. Drawing the rest from reference TRBV7-2 and TRBJ2-2, the complete variable domain is GAGVSQSPSNKVTEKGKDVELRCDPISGHTALYWYRQSLGQGLEFLIYFQGNSAPDKSGLPSDRFSAERTGGSVSTLTIQRTQQEDSAVYLCASSSGLVWGTGELFFGEGSRLTVL.

The J gene is TRBJ2-1, the V gene TRBV19; maybe TRBD1 (5 bases). The CDR3 is 13 amino acids. Trimming pared 4 bases from V and 7 bases from J, leaving 11 bases between. In germline, CDR1 is LNHDA, CDR2 SQIVND (reference sequence). Here the CDR3 DNA reads TGTGCCAGTAGTAGGGGCTATGGGAATGAGCAGTTCTTC. This translates into CASSRGYGNEQFF.

This clone has a handful of counts. The chain joins TRBV15 to TRBJ1-1; D gene unclear. V lost 4 bases to trimming and J lost 0 bases, with 9 bases between them. The CDR3 extends over 14 amino acids. In germline, CDR1 is LNHNV, CDR2 YYDKDF (reference sequence). The CDR3 nucleotides read TGTGCCACCAGCACTGGGAGGATGAACACTGAAGCTTTCTTT. Its translation: CATSTGRMNTEAFF. The full variable domain, in which reference TRBV15 and TRBJ1-1 provide the parts outside the CDR3, is DAMVIQNPRYQVTQFGKPVTLSCSQTLNHNVMYWYQQKSSQAPKLLFHYYDKDFNNEADTPDNFQSRRPNTSFCFLDIRSPGLGDTAMYLCATSTGRMNTEAFFGQGTRLTVV.

The chain links TRBV28 to TRBJ2-7; tentatively, D is TRBD1 or TRBD2 (5 bases each). The CDR3 is 14 residues long. Between the trimmed V and J ends, which lost 6 bases and 6 bases, there was a span of 18 bases. Per germline, CDR1 MDHEN and CDR2 SYDVKM. This CDR3 is CASSLAGSRREQYF. CDR3 coding DNA: TGTGCCAGCAGCCTCGCAGGGAGTAGGCGCGAGCAGTACTTC.

The J gene is TRBJ2-1, the V gene TRBV27; 8 nucleotides line up with TRBD1. The CDR3 loop spans 15 amino acids. Germline V lookup: CDR1 MNHEY, CDR2 SMNVEV (reference sequence). The trim removed 4 bases at V and 5 bases at J, leaving 7 bases unmatched. CDR3 in DNA: TGTGCCAGCAGTTCAACAGGGGGGATGGACAATGAGCAGTTCTTC. Protein product: CASSSTGGMDNEQFF.

This chain connects TRBV4-3 to TRBJ2-1; D unclear. The germline V gene encodes CDR1 LGHNA and CDR2 YSLEER. The CDR3 consists of 15 residues. Trimming cost V 3 bases and J 2 bases, with 11 bases left between them. CDR3 in DNA: TGCGCCAGCAGCCAGTCCGCTAGGGCCTACAATGAGCAGTTCTTC. Its protein product is CASSQSARAYNEQFF.

V usage is TRBV30 and J usage is TRBJ2-3, with D unresolved. Germline V gene sequence: CDR1 GTSNPN, CDR2 SVGIG (reference sequence). Trimming took 0 bases from V and 2 from J, leaving 9 bases between them. The CDR3 length is 14 residues. The DNA for the CDR3 is TGTGCCTGGAGTGTATTTGGGGTCACAGATACGCAGTATTTT. It is translated as CAWSVFGVTDTQYF.

The rearrangement links TRBV14 to TRBJ2-2; possible D gene TRBD1, 5 bases. CDR1 and CDR2 from the germline V gene are SGHDN and FVKESK. Trimming removed 4 bases from V and 4 bases from J, with 19 bases in between. This CDR3 comprises 17 residues. CDR3 sequence reads: CASSRDLIDRITGELFF. CDR3 nucleotides: TGTGCCAGCAGCCGAGACCTAATCGACAGAATCACCGGGGAGCTGTTTTTT.

In nucleotides, the CDR3 is TGTGCCAGCCGGCCGGGACAGCGAGCCACCGGGGAGCTGTTTTTT. Amino acids: CASRPGQRATGELFF. The chain is built from TRBV2 and TRBJ2-2, with 7 bases aligning to TRBD1. After removal of 8 bases from V and 4 bases from J, the junction contained 10 bases not matched to a gene. The CDR3 runs 15 residues. Looked up from germline, CDR1 is SNHLY and CDR2 is FYNNEI.

This chain links TRBV2 with TRBJ2-2; TRBD2 matches at 14 bases. J was trimmed by 0 bases and V by 5 bases; bases with no gene match: 17. CDR1 is SNHLY and CDR2 is FYNNEI in the germline V gene. This CDR3 has 22 residues. CDR3 in amino acids: CASSTGVWGLAGVGANTGELFF. The CDR3 nucleotides read TGTGCCAGCAGTACAGGGGTGTGGGGACTAGCGGGAGTGGGAGCGAACACCGGGGAGCTGTTTTTT.

This clone was found a few times. This chain's CDR3 is CASDRGSYNEQFF. CDR3 coding DNA: TGTGCCAGCGACAGGGGGTCCTACAATGAGCAGTTCTTC. The chain joins TRBV2 to TRBJ2-1, with TRBD1 matching 9 bases. Trimming at V came to 8 bases and at J to 1 base, leaving 0 bases not matched to a gene. Germline V gene lookup returns CDR1 SNHLY and CDR2 FYNNEI. CDR3 length: 13 residues.